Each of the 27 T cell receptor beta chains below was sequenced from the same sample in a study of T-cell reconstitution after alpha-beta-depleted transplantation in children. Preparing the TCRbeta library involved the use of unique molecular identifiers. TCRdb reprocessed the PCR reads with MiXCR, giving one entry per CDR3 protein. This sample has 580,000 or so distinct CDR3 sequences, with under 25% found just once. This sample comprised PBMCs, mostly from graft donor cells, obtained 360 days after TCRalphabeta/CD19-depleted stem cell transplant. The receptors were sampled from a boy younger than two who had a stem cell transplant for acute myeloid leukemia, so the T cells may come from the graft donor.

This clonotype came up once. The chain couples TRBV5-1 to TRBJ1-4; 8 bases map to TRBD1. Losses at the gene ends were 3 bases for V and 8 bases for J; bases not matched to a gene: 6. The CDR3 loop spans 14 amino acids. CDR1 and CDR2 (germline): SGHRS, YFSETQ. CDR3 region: CASSSRTGLEKLFF. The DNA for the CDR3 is TGCGCCAGCAGCTCACGGACAGGGCTGGAAAAACTGTTTTTT.

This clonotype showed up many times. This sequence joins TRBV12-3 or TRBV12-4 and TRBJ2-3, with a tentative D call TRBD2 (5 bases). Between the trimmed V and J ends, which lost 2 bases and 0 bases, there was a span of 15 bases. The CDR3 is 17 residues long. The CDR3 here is CASSLNRWTSSTDTQYF. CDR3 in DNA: TGTGCCAGCAGTTTAAATAGGTGGACTTCTAGCACAGATACGCAGTATTTT.

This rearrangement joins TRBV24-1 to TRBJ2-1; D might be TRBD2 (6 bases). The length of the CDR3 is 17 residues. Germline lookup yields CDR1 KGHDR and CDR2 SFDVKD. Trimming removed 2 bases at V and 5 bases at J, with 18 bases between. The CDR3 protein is CATSDSLWGVRNNEQFF. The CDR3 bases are TGTGCCACCAGTGATTCCCTATGGGGGGTAAGAAACAATGAGCAGTTCTTC.

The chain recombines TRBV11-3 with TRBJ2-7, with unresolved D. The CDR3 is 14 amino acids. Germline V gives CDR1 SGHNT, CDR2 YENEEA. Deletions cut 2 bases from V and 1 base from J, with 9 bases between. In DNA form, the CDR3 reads TGTGCCAGCAGCTTACATCAGGCTTCCTACGAGCAGTACTTC. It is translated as CASSLHQASYEQYF.

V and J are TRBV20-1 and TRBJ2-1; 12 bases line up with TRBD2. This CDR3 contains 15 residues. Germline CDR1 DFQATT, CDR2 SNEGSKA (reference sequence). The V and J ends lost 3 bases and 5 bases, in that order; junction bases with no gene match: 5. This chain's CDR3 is CSASPRTSGNNEQFF. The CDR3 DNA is TGCAGTGCTAGCCCTAGGACTAGCGGGAACAATGAGCAGTTCTTC.

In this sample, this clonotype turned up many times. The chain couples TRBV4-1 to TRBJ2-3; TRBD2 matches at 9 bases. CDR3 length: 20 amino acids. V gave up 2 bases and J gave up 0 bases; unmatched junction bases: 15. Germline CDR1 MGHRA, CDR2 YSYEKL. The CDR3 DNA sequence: TGCGCCAGCAGCCAAACCCAGGGGCTAGCGGGGACCCCCAGCACAGATACGCAGTATTTT. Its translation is CASSQTQGLAGTPSTDTQYF.

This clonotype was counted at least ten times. The CDR3 protein is CSVRHGNQPQHF. The CDR3 DNA is TGCAGCGTTCGACATGGGAATCAGCCCCAGCATTTT. V is TRBV29-1 and J is TRBJ1-5; the D is unclear. The CDR3 runs to 12 residues. Germline V gene data show CDR1 as SQVTM and CDR2 as ANQGSEA. Trimming shortened V by 5 bases and J by 4 bases, and 9 bases separated the two germline ends.

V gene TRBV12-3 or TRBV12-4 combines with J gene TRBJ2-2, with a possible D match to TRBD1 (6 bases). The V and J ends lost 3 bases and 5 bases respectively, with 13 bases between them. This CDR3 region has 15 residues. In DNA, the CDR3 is TGTGCCAGCAGTTTGGGGGCTGAGGGGACCGGGGAGCTGTTTTTT. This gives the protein CASSLGAEGTGELFF.

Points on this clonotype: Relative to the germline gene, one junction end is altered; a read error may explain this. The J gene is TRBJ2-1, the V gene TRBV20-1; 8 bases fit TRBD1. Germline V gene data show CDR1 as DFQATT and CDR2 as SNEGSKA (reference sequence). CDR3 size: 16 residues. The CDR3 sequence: CCARATAAGGRYEQFF. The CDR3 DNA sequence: TGCTGTGCTAGAGCTACCGCGGCAGGGGGCAGGTATGAGCAGTTCTTC.

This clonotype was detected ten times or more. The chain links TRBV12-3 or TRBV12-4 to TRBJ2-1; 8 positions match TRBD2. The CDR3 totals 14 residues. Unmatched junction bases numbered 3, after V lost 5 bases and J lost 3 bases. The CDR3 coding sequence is TGTGCCAGCAGTCCAGGGACTAGCTACAATGAGCAGTTCTTC. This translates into CASSPGTSYNEQFF.

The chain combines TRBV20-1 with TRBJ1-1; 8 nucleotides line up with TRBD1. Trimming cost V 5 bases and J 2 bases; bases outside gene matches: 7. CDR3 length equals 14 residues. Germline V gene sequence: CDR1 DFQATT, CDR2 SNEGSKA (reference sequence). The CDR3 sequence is CSAARDRINTEAFF. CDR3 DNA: TGCAGTGCTGCCCGGGACAGGATTAACACTGAAGCTTTCTTT.

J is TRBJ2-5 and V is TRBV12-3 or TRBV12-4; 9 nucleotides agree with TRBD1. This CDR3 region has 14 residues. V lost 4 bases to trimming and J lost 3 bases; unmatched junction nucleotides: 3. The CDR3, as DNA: TGTGCCAGCAGTTACGACAGGGGGAAAGAGACCCAGTACTTC. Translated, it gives CASSYDRGKETQYF.

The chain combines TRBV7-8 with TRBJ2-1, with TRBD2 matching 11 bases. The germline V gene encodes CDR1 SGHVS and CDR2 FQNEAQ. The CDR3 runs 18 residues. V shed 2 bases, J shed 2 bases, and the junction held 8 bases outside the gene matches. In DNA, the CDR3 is TGTGCCAGCAGCTTACTTACTAGCGGGGGCACGCCCTACAATGAGCAGTTCTTC. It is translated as CASSLLTSGGTPYNEQFF.

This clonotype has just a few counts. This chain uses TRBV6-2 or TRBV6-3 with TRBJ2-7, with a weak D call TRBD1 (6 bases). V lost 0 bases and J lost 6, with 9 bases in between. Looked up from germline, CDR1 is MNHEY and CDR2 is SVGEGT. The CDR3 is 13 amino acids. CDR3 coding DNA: TGTGCCAGCAGTTACTCCGCAGGGGCCGAGCAGTACTTC. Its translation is CASSYSAGAEQYF.

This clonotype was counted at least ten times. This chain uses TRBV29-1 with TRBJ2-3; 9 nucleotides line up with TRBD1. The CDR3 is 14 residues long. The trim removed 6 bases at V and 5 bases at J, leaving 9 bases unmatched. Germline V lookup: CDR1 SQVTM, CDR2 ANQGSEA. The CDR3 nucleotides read TGCAGCGTGGACCGGACAGGGGTCGGAGATACGCAGTATTTT. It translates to CSVDRTGVGDTQYF.

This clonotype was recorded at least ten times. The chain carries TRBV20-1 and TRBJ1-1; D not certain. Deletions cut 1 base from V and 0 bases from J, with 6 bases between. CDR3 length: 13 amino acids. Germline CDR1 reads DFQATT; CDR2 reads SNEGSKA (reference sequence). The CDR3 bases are TGCAGTGCTAGAGGGGGTTTGAACACTGAAGCTTTCTTT. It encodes CSARGGLNTEAFF.

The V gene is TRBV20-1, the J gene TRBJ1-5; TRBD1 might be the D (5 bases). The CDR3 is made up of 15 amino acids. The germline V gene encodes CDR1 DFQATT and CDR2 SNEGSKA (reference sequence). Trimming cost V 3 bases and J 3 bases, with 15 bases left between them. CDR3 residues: CSASPGISPNQPQHF. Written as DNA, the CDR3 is TGCAGTGCTAGCCCAGGGATTTCCCCCAATCAGCCCCAGCATTTT.

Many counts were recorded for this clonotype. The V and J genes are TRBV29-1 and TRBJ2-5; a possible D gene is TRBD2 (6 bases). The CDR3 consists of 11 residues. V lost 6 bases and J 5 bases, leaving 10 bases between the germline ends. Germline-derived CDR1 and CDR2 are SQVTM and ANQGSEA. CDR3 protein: CSVWGEETQYF. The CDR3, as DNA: TGCAGCGTCTGGGGGGAGGAGACCCAGTACTTC.

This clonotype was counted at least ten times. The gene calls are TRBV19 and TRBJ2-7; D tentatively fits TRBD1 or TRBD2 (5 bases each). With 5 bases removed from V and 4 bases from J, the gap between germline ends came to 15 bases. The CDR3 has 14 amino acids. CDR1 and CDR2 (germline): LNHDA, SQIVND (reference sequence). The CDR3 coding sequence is TGTGCCAGTAGTGTCCGACGGGGCGCTTACGAGCAGTACTTC. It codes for CASSVRRGAYEQYF.

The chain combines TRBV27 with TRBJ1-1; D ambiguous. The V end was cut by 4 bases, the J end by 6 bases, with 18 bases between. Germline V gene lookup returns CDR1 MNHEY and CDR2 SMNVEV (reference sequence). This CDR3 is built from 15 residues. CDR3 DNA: TGTGCCAGCAGTTCACCGCTTCGGGGAGGCCCTGAAGCTTTCTTT. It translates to CASSSPLRGGPEAFF.

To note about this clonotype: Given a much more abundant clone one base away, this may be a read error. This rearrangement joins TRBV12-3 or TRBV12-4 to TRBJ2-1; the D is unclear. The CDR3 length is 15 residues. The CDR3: CASTNLRSSYNGQFF. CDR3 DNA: TGTGCCAGCACCAATCTCCGGAGCTCCTACAATGGGCAGTTCTTC.

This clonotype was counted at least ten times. The DNA of the CDR3 is TGTGCCAGCAGCCCACCCGGGGGTCCGTACCAAGAGACCCAGTACTTC. This codes for CASSPPGGPYQETQYF. The chain links TRBV6-1 to TRBJ2-5; D might be TRBD2 (6 bases). Germline CDR1 is MNHNS and CDR2 is SASEGT. V lost 6 bases, J lost 0 bases, and 17 bases lay in between. The CDR3 runs 16 residues.

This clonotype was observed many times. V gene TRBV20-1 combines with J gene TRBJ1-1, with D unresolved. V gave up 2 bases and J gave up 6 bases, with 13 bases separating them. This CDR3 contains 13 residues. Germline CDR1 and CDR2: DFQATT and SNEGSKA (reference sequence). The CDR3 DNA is TGCAGTGCTAGACCTATAACGGACCCTGAAGCTTTCTTT. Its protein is CSARPITDPEAFF.

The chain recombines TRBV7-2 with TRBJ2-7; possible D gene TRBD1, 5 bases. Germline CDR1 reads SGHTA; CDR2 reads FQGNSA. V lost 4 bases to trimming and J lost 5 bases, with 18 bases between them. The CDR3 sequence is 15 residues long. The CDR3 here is CASSSQQARAHEQYF. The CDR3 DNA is TGTGCCAGCAGCTCTCAACAAGCCAGGGCCCACGAGCAGTACTTC.

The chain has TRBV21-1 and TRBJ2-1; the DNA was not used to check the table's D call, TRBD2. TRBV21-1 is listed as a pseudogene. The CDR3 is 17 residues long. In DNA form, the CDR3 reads TGTGCCAGCAGCAAAGACGGCCGGCAGGGACCCTACAATGAGCAGTTCTTC. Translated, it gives CASSKDGRQGPYNEQFF.

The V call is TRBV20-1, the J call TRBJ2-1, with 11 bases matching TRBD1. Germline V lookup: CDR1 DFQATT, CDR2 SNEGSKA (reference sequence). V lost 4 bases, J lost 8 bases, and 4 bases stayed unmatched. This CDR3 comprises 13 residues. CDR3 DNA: TGCAGTGCTATCCGGGACAGGGGGTATGAGCAGTTCTTC. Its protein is CSAIRDRGYEQFF.

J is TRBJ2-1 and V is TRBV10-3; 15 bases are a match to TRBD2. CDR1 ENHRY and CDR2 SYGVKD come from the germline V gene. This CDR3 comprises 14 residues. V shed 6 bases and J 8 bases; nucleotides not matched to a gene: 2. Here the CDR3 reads CAIRGLAGGDEQFF. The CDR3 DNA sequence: TGTGCCATCAGGGGACTAGCGGGGGGCGATGAGCAGTTCTTC.